These 31 T cell receptor beta chains were sequenced from one sample in a study of OX40 agonist ivuxolimab in advanced cancers. Assay: immunoSEQ multiplex PCR; the TCRdb copy retains only in-frame clones and omits some. The sample includes 45,000 to 65,000 clones, about nine tenths of them seen just once. The material was CD4+ or CD8+ T cells sorted from blood, obtained in a trial of the OX40 agonist ivuxolimab. Receptors were obtained from an adult with an advanced solid tumor such as melanoma, head and neck, liver or kidney cancer.

J is TRBJ1-2 and V is TRBV19; D is unclear. V lost 5 bases to trimming and J lost 4 bases, with 14 bases between them. CDR1 LNHDA and CDR2 SQIVND come from the germline V gene (reference sequence). This CDR3 has 14 amino acids. The DNA of the CDR3 is TGTGCCAGTAGTTACCCCGGGATCTCCTATGGCTACACCTTC. As protein: CASSYPGISYGYTF.

The genes are TRBV6-1 and TRBJ1-3; perhaps TRBD1 as D (6 bases). Trimming pared 10 bases from V and 4 bases from J, leaving 11 bases between. The CDR3 is 12 residues long. Germline-derived CDR1 and CDR2 are MNHNS and SASEGT. As DNA, the CDR3 is TGTGCCACCGGACAGAAGGGAAACACCATATATTTT. Translating gives CATGQKGNTIYF.

The genes are TRBV12-5 and TRBJ2-1, with D tentatively TRBD2 (6 bases). Per germline, CDR1 LGHNT and CDR2 FRNRAP. V was cut by 2 bases and J by 7 bases, with 15 bases left in between. The CDR3 length is 15 residues. CDR3: CASGLYGGAGNEQFF. In nucleotides, the CDR3 is TGTGCTAGTGGTTTGTACGGGGGAGCGGGTAATGAGCAGTTCTTC.

The rearrangement joins TRBV19 to TRBJ2-3; D is undetermined. The CDR3 runs 14 residues. V lost 7 bases and J lost 2, with 13 bases in between. CDR1 and CDR2 (germline): LNHDA, SQIVND (reference sequence). The CDR3 nucleotides are TGTGCCAGTACTGCAGGCGCCCACACAGATACGCAGTATTTT. Its translation: CASTAGAHTDTQYF.

The chain has TRBV27 and TRBJ2-7, with 11 bases identical to TRBD2. V lost 1 base and J lost 3; bases outside the gene matches: 5. Germline V lookup: CDR1 MNHEY, CDR2 SMNVEV (reference sequence). This CDR3 is 16 amino acids long. For the CDR3, the DNA is TGTGCCAGCAGTTTATACGGGACTAGCGGTTACTACGAGCAGTACTTC. It codes for CASSLYGTSGYYEQYF.

The count of this clone is one. The rearrangement uses TRBV6-5 and TRBJ2-2, with D possibly TRBD2 on 5 matching bases. Per the germline V gene, CDR1 is MNHEY and CDR2 is SVGAGI. CDR3 length: 12 residues. V lost 4 bases and J lost 7, with 7 bases in between. CDR3 in amino acids: CASSFSGGELFF. The CDR3 DNA sequence: TGTGCCAGCAGTTTCAGCGGCGGGGAGCTGTTTTTT.

The chain combines TRBV6-1 with TRBJ2-5; TRBD2 matches 8 bases. With 3 bases clipped from V and 2 bases from J, the junction kept 8 bases outside the gene matches. This CDR3 has 16 residues. Per germline, CDR1 MNHNS and CDR2 SASEGT. CDR3 sequence (DNA): TGTGCCAGCAGTGAGATTAGTTTAGCGGGGCAAGAGACCCAGTACTTC. It encodes CASSEISLAGQETQYF.

The chain is built from TRBV30 and TRBJ1-2; D is unresolved. The CDR3 is made up of 11 amino acids. Germline-derived CDR1 and CDR2 are GTSNPN and SVGIG (reference sequence). Trimming removed 1 base at V and 12 bases at J, with 12 bases between. The DNA for the CDR3 is TGTGCCTGGAGTGGGAGCTCGGTACACACCTTC. It yields the protein CAWSGSSVHTF.

The chain recombines TRBV9 with TRBJ1-1; tentative D call: TRBD1 (6 bases). V was trimmed by 3 bases and J by 9 bases, leaving 12 bases between them. CDR3 length equals 12 residues. CDR1 SGDLS and CDR2 YYNGEE come from the germline V gene. CDR3 DNA sequence: TGTGCCAGCAGCGAACAGGGCTCGCAAGCTTTCTTT. The encoded protein is CASSEQGSQAFF.

The CDR3 region is CATSRVKGDYGYTF. The CDR3 DNA follows: TGTGCCACCAGCAGAGTTAAGGGAGACTATGGCTACACCTTC. J is TRBJ1-2 and V is TRBV15, with D hard to call. The CDR3 totals 14 residues. Germline V gene lookup returns CDR1 LNHNV and CDR2 YYDKDF (reference sequence). V dropped 1 base and J dropped 3 bases, with 9 bases sitting between them.

The genes are TRBV6-1 and TRBJ2-5, with a possible D match to TRBD2 (6 bases). The V and J ends lost 4 bases and 7 bases respectively, with 7 bases between them. CDR1 MNHNS and CDR2 SASEGT come from the germline V gene. The CDR3 length is 11 residues. The CDR3 spells CASSVLATQYF. The CDR3 nucleotides read TGTGCCAGCAGTGTACTAGCGACCCAGTACTTC.

The genes are TRBV29-1 and TRBJ2-7, with 11 bases fitting TRBD2. There are 14 residues in the CDR3. J lost 2 bases, V lost 5 bases, and 5 bases had no gene match. Germline V gene sequence: CDR1 SQVTM, CDR2 ANQGSEA. CDR3 DNA sequence: TGCAGCGTTCAACTAGCGGGGGTAACCTACGAGCAGTACTTC. This encodes CSVQLAGVTYEQYF.

V usage is TRBV7-8 and J usage is TRBJ1-1; TRBD1 is a possible D gene (6 bases). The ends were cut back, 4 bases at V and 5 bases at J, with 14 bases in the middle. Looked up from germline, CDR1 is SGHVS and CDR2 is FQNEAQ. This CDR3 contains 14 residues. The DNA for the CDR3 is TGTGCCAGCAGCTCCCTGCAGGGGAAGACTGAAGCTTTCTTT. Translating it yields CASSSLQGKTEAFF.

The chain uses TRBV30 and TRBJ2-7; D gene ambiguous. Germline V gives CDR1 GTSNPN, CDR2 SVGIG (reference sequence). The V end lost 3 bases, the J end lost 0 bases, and 12 bases lay between the germline ends. The CDR3 contains 14 residues. In DNA, the CDR3 is TGTGCCTGGAGGCCCCTGGTCAACTCCTACGAGCAGTACTTC. Its protein product is CAWRPLVNSYEQYF.

The gene calls are TRBV28 and TRBJ1-5, with D tentatively TRBD1 (6 bases). CDR3 length: 16 residues. V was pared by 3 bases and J by 4 bases, with 16 bases between. Per the germline V gene, CDR1 is MDHEN and CDR2 is SYDVKM. CDR3 in DNA: TGTGCCAGCAGTTTGAGGGGCGGGACACTAAATCAGCCCCAGCATTTT. Translated: CASSLRGGTLNQPQHF.

The gene calls are TRBV27 and TRBJ2-7, with D possibly matching TRBD1 (6 bases). Germline CDR1 and CDR2: MNHEY and SMNVEV (reference sequence). The ends were cut back, 5 bases at V and 6 bases at J, with 14 bases in the middle. The length of the CDR3 is 13 residues. CDR3 in amino acids: CASSLTGSGEQYF. The CDR3 DNA sequence: TGTGCCAGCAGTCTTACAGGGTCTGGCGAGCAGTACTTC.

The chain uses TRBV4-1 and TRBJ2-3; D is unresolved. CDR3 length: 14 amino acids. Per germline, CDR1 MGHRA and CDR2 YSYEKL. The V gene lost 0 bases and the J gene lost 4 bases, with 8 bases spanning the gap. The chain's CDR3 is CASSQDRAADTQYF. DNA for the CDR3: TGCGCCAGCAGCCAAGATCGGGCCGCAGATACGCAGTATTTT.

The rearrangement uses TRBV5-6 and TRBJ1-1, with TRBD1 matching over 9 bases. CDR1 and CDR2 from the germline V gene are SGHDT and YYEEEE. This CDR3 is built from 16 residues. Trimming removed 0 bases from V and 1 base from J; junction bases left unmatched: 4. CDR3 bases: TGTGCCAGCAGCTTGGGGACAGGGGTGGGGAACACTGAAGCTTTCTTT. This codes for CASSLGTGVGNTEAFF.

The J gene is TRBJ2-1, the V gene TRBV9; D is possibly TRBD1 (6 bases). V lost 4 bases to trimming and J lost 9 bases, with 20 bases between them. Germline CDR1 and CDR2: SGDLS and YYNGEE. This CDR3 contains 15 residues. The CDR3 spells CASSKGHRQVGEQFF. The CDR3 DNA is TGTGCCAGCAGCAAGGGACACAGACAGGTGGGTGAGCAGTTCTTC.

The DNA of the CDR3 is TGTGCCAGCAGCCCCCGCGCAGCGGGTACCACCGGGGAGCTGTTTTTT. It encodes CASSPRAAGTTGELFF. This chain links TRBV7-2 with TRBJ2-2; the D gene is possibly TRBD2 (6 bases). This CDR3 region has 16 residues. Trimming stripped 5 bases from V and 4 bases from J, with 17 bases between. CDR1 and CDR2 from the germline V gene are SGHTA and FQGNSA.

CDR3: CASSLPGRYEQYF. Written as DNA, the CDR3 is TGTGCCAGCAGCTTACCTGGACGGTACGAGCAGTACTTC. The chain joins TRBV7-2 to TRBJ2-7; no clear D gene. V was cut by 2 bases and J by 4 bases, with 9 bases left in between. CDR1 is SGHTA, CDR2 FQGNSA, per germline. This CDR3 contains 13 residues.

The J gene is TRBJ1-5, the V gene TRBV19; TRBD1 agrees at 12 bases. CDR1 LNHDA and CDR2 SQIVND come from the germline V gene (reference sequence). V was pared by 8 bases and J by 0 bases, with 8 bases of the junction left unmatched. This CDR3 contains 17 residues. The CDR3 reads CASLGTGGLYSNQPQHF. CDR3 in DNA: TGTGCCAGTCTTGGGACAGGGGGCCTTTATAGCAATCAGCCCCAGCATTTT. Full variable domain (rest looked up from reference TRBV19 and TRBJ1-5): DGGITQSPKYLFRKEGQNVTLSCEQNLNHDAMYWYRQDPGQGLRLIYYSQIVNDFQKGDIAEGYSVSREKKESFPLTVTSAQKNPTAFYLCASLGTGGLYSNQPQHFGDGTRLSIL.

This sequence joins TRBV29-1 and TRBJ2-7; D uncertain. Germline V gene sequence: CDR1 SQVTM, CDR2 ANQGSEA. Trimming left V 8 bases short and J 0 bases short, with 20 bases between. The CDR3 length is 15 residues. In nucleotides, the CDR3 is TGCAGCTGCCGGGCCAGGTCGATTAGCTCCTACGAGCAGTACTTC. It translates to CSCRARSISSYEQYF.

This clone was counted once. The chain links TRBV4-2 to TRBJ2-1; perhaps TRBD1 as D (6 bases). This CDR3 has 16 amino acids. Germline loops: CDR1 LGHNA, CDR2 YNFKEQ. The V end lost 0 bases, the J end lost 5 bases, and 14 bases lay between the germline ends. Written as DNA, the CDR3 is TGTGCCAGCAGCCAAGAGGGGACATCTGGACACAATGAGCAGTTCTTC. It specifies CASSQEGTSGHNEQFF.

The rearrangement joins TRBV7-2 to TRBJ1-5; D uncertain. Germline V lookup: CDR1 SGHTA, CDR2 FQGNSA. The CDR3 consists of 15 residues. Trimming removed 2 bases at V and 2 bases at J, with 10 bases between. CDR3 sequence reads: CASSLWGMGNQPQHF. CDR3 DNA sequence: TGTGCCAGCAGCTTATGGGGAATGGGCAATCAGCCCCAGCATTTT. The full variable domain, rest sourced from reference TRBV7-2 and TRBJ1-5, is GAGVSQSPSNKVTEKGKDVELRCDPISGHTALYWYRQSLGQGLEFLIYFQGNSAPDKSGLPSDRFSAERTGGSVSTLTIQRTQQEDSAVYLCASSLWGMGNQPQHFGDGTRLSIL.

CDR3 region: CATSPGSVETQYF. The CDR3 nucleotides read TGTGCCACCAGCCCCGGGAGCGTGGAGACCCAGTACTTC. The V call is TRBV15, the J call TRBJ2-5, with D possibly being TRBD2 (6 bases). The V gene's germline CDR1 is LNHNV and CDR2 YYDKDF (reference sequence). Trimming left V 5 bases short and J 5 bases short, with 12 bases between. This CDR3 has 13 amino acids.

This chain connects TRBV10-1 to TRBJ2-2, with D possibly matching TRBD1 (6 bases). Deletions cut 5 bases from V and 7 bases from J, with 14 bases between. The CDR3 spans 14 residues. Germline CDR1 WNHNN, CDR2 SYGVQD (reference sequence). CDR3: CASSRGTYDGELFF. CDR3 DNA: TGCGCCAGCAGTAGGGGGACGTACGACGGGGAGCTGTTTTTT.

As DNA, the CDR3 is TGTGCCGCAAAGCCAGCGGGAGAGCGATACGAGCAGTACTTC. This gives the protein CAAKPAGERYEQYF. The chain is built from TRBV6-6 and TRBJ2-7; 8 nucleotides align to TRBD2. There are 14 residues in the CDR3. Germline-derived CDR1 and CDR2 are MNHNY and SVGAGI (reference sequence). V lost 11 bases to trimming and J lost 4 bases; unmatched junction nucleotides: 13.

The genes are TRBV10-3 and TRBJ2-7, with TRBD2 matching over 9 bases. Germline trimming cut 9 bases from V and 2 bases from J; bases unmatched to any gene: 11. Germline V lookup: CDR1 ENHRY, CDR2 SYGVKD. CDR3 length: 15 amino acids. The CDR3 sequence: CAIRGGTSRTYEQYF. For the CDR3, the DNA is TGTGCCATTCGCGGTGGGACTAGCCGTACCTACGAGCAGTACTTC.

This sequence joins TRBV28 and TRBJ2-3, with TRBD2 matching over 8 bases. This CDR3 has 16 amino acids. Losses at the gene ends were 8 bases for V and 4 bases for J; bases not matched to a gene: 14. CDR1 and CDR2 from the germline V gene are MDHEN and SYDVKM. Here the CDR3 reads CASLTPLGLAPDTQYF. DNA of the CDR3: TGTGCCAGCCTTACACCCCTTGGACTAGCCCCAGATACGCAGTATTTT.

The chain joins TRBV19 to TRBJ2-7, with 7 bases fitting TRBD2. CDR1 LNHDA and CDR2 SQIVND come from the germline V gene (reference sequence). Unmatched junction bases numbered 4, after V lost 2 bases and J lost 3 bases. This CDR3 is built from 14 residues. The CDR3 nucleotides are TGTGCCAGTAGTATATCCGGGACTAACTACGAGCAGTACTTC. This translates into CASSISGTNYEQYF. The full variable domain, rest sourced from reference TRBV19 and TRBJ2-7, is DGGITQSPKYLFRKEGQNVTLSCEQNLNHDAMYWYRQDPGQGLRLIYYSQIVNDFQKGDIAEGYSVSREKKESFPLTVTSAQKNPTAFYLCASSISGTNYEQYFGPGTRLTVT.